Listed below are T cell receptor beta chains from one sample, sequenced in a study of cytomegalovirus exposure and HLA in healthy donors. The table came from immunoSEQ multiplex PCR; TCRdb's copy has only in-frame clones and leaves some out. The sample has approximately 100,000 clones; approximately 85% are singletons. Source material: PBMCs. The receptors were gathered from a man younger than 45 in good health and CMV-seronegative. CDR3s include the opening cysteine and the closing phenylalanine or tryptophan. The D gene is left open where the match is weak. Where a row states a size, it is once, few, many or the class of an expanded clone; other rows omit it.

size	J	V	D	DNA	CDR3
NA	TRBJ2-5	TRBV6-1	TRBD1	TGTGCCAGCAGTAAACCTCGGACAGGGCAAGAGACCCAGTACTTC	CASSKPRTGQETQYF
NA	TRBJ1-4	TRBV6-6	TRBD1	TGTGCCACCGGACAGGGGGCGGGGGGCGAAAAACTGTTTTTT	CATGQGAGGEKLFF
NA	TRBJ2-5	TRBV14	TRBD1	TGTGCCAGCAGCACCCGACAGGGGGTTGGACAAGAGACCCAGTACTTC	CASSTRQGVGQETQYF
NA	TRBJ1-3	TRBV29-1	NA	TGCAGCGTTTACAGCTCTGGAAACACCATATATTTT	CSVYSSGNTIYF
NA	TRBJ2-3	TRBV7-8	NA	TGTGCCAGCAGCTTAGTTGGTGGCGATACGCAGTATTTT	CASSLVGGDTQYF
NA	TRBJ2-4	TRBV5-1	NA	TGCGCCAGCAGCTTGGGGCAGGCCAAAAACATTCAGTACTTC	CASSLGQAKNIQYF
NA	TRBJ2-5	TRBV29-1	NA	TGCAGCGTTGAGCGGGCCCTTCAACGGGCCCAGTACTTC	CSVERALQRAQYF
NA	TRBJ2-2	TRBV2	TRBD1	TGTGCCAGCAGCCCCCTGGGACAGATGAACACCGGGGAGCTGTTTTTT	CASSPLGQMNTGELFF
NA	TRBJ1-2	TRBV30	NA	TGTGCCTGGAGTGAGGAGGGAGACTATGGCTACACCTTC	CAWSEEGDYGYTF
NA	TRBJ2-7	TRBV7-2	TRBD2	TGTGCCAGCAGCTTCTCTAGCGGGGGGGCTAGAGAGCAGTACTTC	CASSFSSGGAREQYF
NA	TRBJ1-4	TRBV7-9	NA	TGTGCCAGCAGCTTAGCGGGGGGAGCTAATGAAAAACTGTTTTTT	CASSLAGGANEKLFF
NA	TRBJ2-1	TRBV5-1	NA	TGCGCCAGCAGCCCGGCAGGTAGTTCCTACAATGAGCAGTTCTTC	CASSPAGSSYNEQFF
NA	TRBJ2-3	TRBV6-5	TRBD2	TGTGCCAGCAGTTACGGCGAGCGGGGGGGCCGAGATACGCAGTATTTT	CASSYGERGGRDTQYF
NA	TRBJ2-7	TRBV6-1	NA	TGTGCCAGCAGTGAACTGGGGCCAGGACCCTACGAGCAGTACTTC	CASSELGPGPYEQYF
NA	TRBJ2-2	TRBV10-3	NA	TGTGCCATCAGGCTAGATCCGAACACCGGGGAGCTGTTTTTT	CAIRLDPNTGELFF
NA	TRBJ1-2	TRBV7-9	TRBD1	TGTGCCAGCAGCCGCCCGCGGGGGACAGGGAGAAACTATGGCTACACCTTC	CASSRPRGTGRNYGYTF
once	TRBJ2-4	TRBV28	NA	TGTGCCAGCAGTGGGAGTAGACTAGCCAAAAACATTCAGTACTTC	CASSGSRLAKNIQYF
NA	TRBJ2-3	TRBV6-1	NA	TGTGCCAGCAGTGAAGCGCGGGGTTTAGATACGCAGTATTTT	CASSEARGLDTQYF
NA	TRBJ1-1	TRBV4-2	NA	TGTGCCAGCAGCCAAGAACCCACAAGGAACACTGAAGCTTTCTTT	CASSQEPTRNTEAFF
NA	TRBJ2-7	TRBV5-1	NA	TGCGCCAGCAGCCTTCCCGCAGGGACATCCTACGAGCAGTACTTC	CASSLPAGTSYEQYF
NA	TRBJ2-3	TRBV15	NA	TGTGCCACCAGCAGCCTCCCACTCTCTCTTAGCACAGATACGCAGTATTTT	CATSSLPLSLSTDTQYF
NA	TRBJ2-5	TRBV7-7	NA	TGTGCTAGCAGCCTGGACAGAGGCGCACAAGAGACCCAGTACTTC	CASSLDRGAQETQYF
NA	TRBJ1-5	TRBV2	NA	TGTGCCAGCGGCCGGGACATGACTAGCAATCAGCCCCAGCATTTT	CASGRDMTSNQPQHF
NA	TRBJ2-4	TRBV4-1	TRBD2	TGCGCCAGCAGCCGGGTAGGGGTTCCCTTGGACCCGGGAGGAAACATTCAGTACTTC	CASSRVGVPLDPGGNIQYF
NA	TRBJ2-2	TRBV4-2	TRBD1	TGTGCCAGCAGCCTCCAAGGTGACAGGGACACCGGGGAGCTGTTTTTT	CASSLQGDRDTGELFF
NA	TRBJ1-2	TRBV28	TRBD1	TGTGCCAGCAGTTTACTTTTATCGGCAGGGGGGAACTATGGCTACACCTTC	CASSLLLSAGGNYGYTF
NA	TRBJ2-1	TRBV14	TRBD2	TGTGCCAGCAGTTACGGGGGGGGGCAGTTCTTC	CASSYGGGQFF
NA	TRBJ2-7	TRBV6-4	NA	TGTGCCAGCACCGACAGGATCCTACGATTGGGGCAGTACTTC	CASTDRILRLGQYF
NA	TRBJ2-1	TRBV15	TRBD1	TGTGCCACCAGCAGTACTGACAGGGGGGGCGATGAGCAGTTCTTC	CATSSTDRGGDEQFF
NA	TRBJ1-4	TRBV7-9	NA	TGTGCCAGCAGCTTAAAACTTAATGAAAAACTGTTTTTT	CASSLKLNEKLFF
NA	TRBJ1-1	TRBV6-1	NA	TGTGCCAGCAGCAGGGCGGGGACTGAAGCTTTCTTT	CASSRAGTEAFF
NA	TRBJ2-2	TRBV7-9	NA	TGTGCCAGCAGCTTAGGGGCCCCTCGGGAGCTGTTTTTT	CASSLGAPRELFF
NA	TRBJ1-6	TRBV9	TRBD1	TGTGCCAGCAGCCAGGGGGCTTACCTTAGCTCCTATAATTCACCCCTCCACTTT	CASSQGAYLSSYNSPLHF
NA	TRBJ2-3	TRBV6-5	TRBD2	TGTGCCAGCAGCCGGGGGGACGGAATCACAGATACGCAGTATTTT	CASSRGDGITDTQYF
NA	TRBJ1-6	TRBV30	TRBD1	TGTGCCTGGAGCAACGCCCGGGACAGCTTCGTTGGCCTAGGGTCACCCCTCCACTTT	CAWSNARDSFVGLGSPLHF
NA	TRBJ2-7	TRBV16	TRBD1	TGTGCCAGCAGCCAAAGCCAGGGGGCTTACGAGCAGTACTTC	CASSQSQGAYEQYF
NA	TRBJ2-3	TRBV4-3	NA	TGCGCCAGCAGCCTCCTCACCCGGGGCACAGATACGCAGTATTTT	CASSLLTRGTDTQYF
NA	TRBJ2-1	TRBV5-1	NA	TGCGCCAGCAGCTTTCCAGAGCGTACGGGGGAGCAGTTCTTC	CASSFPERTGEQFF
NA	TRBJ2-5	TRBV13	TRBD2	TGTGCCAGCAGCTTTCGCGGGGGGGCGGTGGAGACCCAGTACTTC	CASSFRGGAVETQYF
few	TRBJ2-1	TRBV5-1	NA	TGCGCCAGCAGCTTTCCGGGACAAGAGCAGTTCTTC	CASSFPGQEQFF
once	TRBJ1-6	TRBV6-5	TRBD1	TGTGCCAGCAGTCTACAGGGGGATAATTCACCCCTCCACTTT	CASSLQGDNSPLHF
NA	TRBJ1-3	TRBV30	NA	TGTGCCTGGAGTGTAAAAGGGGCAGCTGGAAACACCATATATTTT	CAWSVKGAAGNTIYF
NA	TRBJ1-2	TRBV5-6	NA	TGTGCCAGCAGCATCAAGGGGGTGGATTATGGCTACACCTTC	CASSIKGVDYGYTF
NA	TRBJ2-3	TRBV7-9	NA	TGTGCCAGCAGCTTCCTCCGTTCTAGGGGCTCGGATACGCAGTATTTT	CASSFLRSRGSDTQYF
NA	TRBJ2-7	TRBV27	NA	TGTGCCAGCAGTCTAACAGGGCCTTACGAGCAGTACTTC	CASSLTGPYEQYF
NA	TRBJ2-1	TRBV29-1	TRBD2	TGCAGCGTAGCGGGAGGTTCCTACAATGAGCAGTTCTTC	CSVAGGSYNEQFF
NA	TRBJ2-3	TRBV29-1	NA	TGCAGCGTACTTCGGGGGATAGGGTCGAATACGCAGTATTTT	CSVLRGIGSNTQYF
NA	TRBJ2-5	TRBV25-1	NA	TGTGCCAGCACCAAAAGGTGGTCTCAGGGGGAGACCCAGTACTTC	CASTKRWSQGETQYF
once	TRBJ2-2	TRBV7-9	NA	TGTGCCAGCAGCTTAACCCTAGTAACCGGGGAGCTGTTTTTT	CASSLTLVTGELFF